This T cell receptor beta chain stems from a study of blood T cells in healthy people across ages. V shed 1 base and J shed 4 bases, with 11 bases lying between them. The germline gives CDR1 SGHDT, CDR2 YYEEEE. There are 14 residues in the CDR3. A second PCR, run for about 6 to 12 cycles, used a sample-barcoded 5' primer plus a J-beta primer mix. TCRdb independently ran MiXCR on the 5' RACE reads; one entry per CDR3 protein. The table includes 600,000 or so distinct CDR3 sequences, 25% to 35% detected once. This clonotype was observed many times. This sequence originates from a woman aged 80 or over in good health. The V gene is TRBV5-6, the J gene TRBJ2-5; the D call may be TRBD1 or TRBD2 (6 bases each). The specimen sequenced was blood. The CDR3: CASSLWGAGETQYF. The CDR3, as DNA: TGTGCCAGCAGCTTGTGGGGGGCGGGAGAGACCCAGTACTTC. The full variable domain, completed using reference TRBV5-6 and TRBJ2-5, is DAGVTQSPTHLIKTRGQQVTLRCSPKSGHDTVSWYQQALGQGPQFIFQYYEEEERQRGNFPDRFSGHQFPNYSSELNVNALLLGDSALYLCASSLWGAGETQYFGPGTRLLVL.